This T cell receptor beta chain was retrieved from a study of regulatory T cells in long-lasting Graves disease. This clonotype was observed at least ten times. Per germline, CDR1 LNHDA and CDR2 SQIVND (reference sequence). The CDR3 runs 16 residues. Trimming removed 5 bases from V and 5 bases from J, with 21 bases in between. Arm-PCR with iRepertoire HTBI primers amplified the CDR3 regions for these TCR beta libraries. Per the authors' pipeline: Looking across samples, the authors found approximately 60 TRBV and approximately 14 TRBJ segments. From the multiplex PCR reads, TCRdb called clonotypes with MiXCR, one entry per CDR3 protein. TCRdb, not the authors, supplied the V and J calls. The sample gives 350,000 to 550,000 distinct CDR3 sequences, about 17% of which show up once; 23% is in the top ten. Documented time point: newly diagnosed GD, antithyroid drugs for less than 3 months. PBMC-extracted RNA yielded the TCR library.

The same sample was also used in a study of T cells in Graves' hyperthyroidism and ophthalmopathy. From that second work: Appearing also in blood were most of the thyroid clonotypes expanded above 0.001.

This rearrangement joins TRBV19 to TRBJ1-1; a possible D gene is TRBD1 (5 bases). The sequence came from a woman aged 18-29 years with Graves disease. The sample was peripheral blood mononuclear cells (PBMCs), taken at new diagnosis, from a patient treated with antithyroid drugs. This chain's CDR3 is CASSPHYVGLGTEAFF. CDR3 coding DNA: TGTGCCAGTAGTCCCCACTATGTGGGGCTGGGGACTGAAGCTTTCTTT.